The 24 T cell receptor beta chains listed next were all sequenced from one sample in a study of cytomegalovirus exposure and HLA in healthy donors. Use of 60 Vbeta and 13 Jbeta primers characterized the PCR. Method: immunoSEQ multiplex PCR; TCRdb's copy keeps in-frame clones and lacks some. The sample table sets out about 120,000 clones. The sequenced sample was PBMCs. These receptors were taken from a man between 35 and 55 years old in good health and CMV-seropositive.

This rearrangement joins TRBV21-1 to TRBJ2-7; the table's D call TRBD1 went unverified against the DNA. TRBV21-1 is flagged as a pseudogene. CDR3 length: 17 amino acids. The chain's CDR3 is CASSKWGYRGQAYEQYF. DNA of the CDR3: TGTGCCAGCAGCAAATGGGGTTACAGGGGGCAAGCGTACGAGCAGTACTTC.

The V and J genes are TRBV28 and TRBJ2-7; a weak D match, TRBD2 (7 bases). V dropped 6 bases and J dropped 2 bases, with 14 bases sitting between them. This CDR3 comprises 14 residues. Germline loops: CDR1 MDHEN, CDR2 SYDVKM. CDR3 in amino acids: CASRGAGVAYEQYF. The CDR3 DNA reads TGTGCCAGCAGGGGGGCGGGAGTTGCCTACGAGCAGTACTTC.

As concerns this clone: The sample has other DNA sequences that encode this CDR3 too. The chain links TRBV5-1 to TRBJ1-2, with 8 positions matching TRBD1. CDR1 SGHRS and CDR2 YFSETQ come from the germline V gene. The CDR3 has 14 residues. V lost 4 bases, J lost 5 bases, and 7 bases stayed unmatched. Here the CDR3 DNA reads TGCGCCAGCAGCGGAGGACAGGGAGATTATGGCTACACCTTC. It yields the protein CASSGGQGDYGYTF.

The genes are TRBV7-8 and TRBJ2-6; 8 bases align to TRBD1. With 3 bases clipped from V and 2 bases from J, the junction kept 0 bases outside the gene matches. This CDR3 has 15 residues. The germline gives CDR1 SGHVS, CDR2 FQNEAQ. The CDR3 DNA sequence: TGTGCCAGCAGCTTGGACAGGGCTGGGGCCAACGTCCTGACTTTC. This codes for CASSLDRAGANVLTF.

For this clone: Other DNA sequences from this sample encode an identical CDR3 as well. V is TRBV18 and J is TRBJ2-2, with 7 bases identical to TRBD1. The CDR3 is 15 amino acids. Germline values: CDR1 KGHSH, CDR2 LQKENI. Trimming at V came to 1 base and at J to 1 base, leaving 0 bases not matched to a gene. As DNA, the CDR3 is TGTGCCAGCTCACCACGACAGGGGAACACCGGGGAGCTGTTTTTT. It encodes CASSPRQGNTGELFF.

The chain links TRBV28 to TRBJ1-3; 7 positions agree with TRBD1. V gave up 4 bases and J gave up 0 bases; unmatched junction bases: 3. The CDR3 sequence is 15 residues long. Germline lookup yields CDR1 MDHEN and CDR2 SYDVKM. CDR3 in DNA: TGTGCCAGCAGTTCCACAGGGGACTCTGGAAACACCATATATTTT. Amino acids: CASSSTGDSGNTIYF.

V usage is TRBV18 and J usage is TRBJ2-2; TRBD2 is a possible D gene (5 bases). This CDR3 region has 16 residues. V was shortened by 3 bases and J by 5 bases, with 16 bases between the two germline ends. CDR1 and CDR2 (germline): KGHSH, LQKENI. This CDR3 reads CASSPLAGGDTGELFF. DNA for the CDR3: TGTGCCAGCTCACCCTTAGCCGGAGGCGATACCGGGGAGCTGTTTTTT.

The chain joins TRBV18 to TRBJ2-1, with 9 bases matching TRBD2. The CDR3 is 17 amino acids. Germline CDR1 is KGHSH and CDR2 is LQKENI. The junction had 5 bases not matched to a gene; V was cut back by 2 bases and J by 0 bases. In DNA, the CDR3 is TGTGCCAGCTCACCATTGGCGGGAGGGCTCTCCTACAATGAGCAGTTCTTC. As protein: CASSPLAGGLSYNEQFF.

The chain couples TRBV15 to TRBJ1-5; D not resolved. Trimming removed 0 bases from V and 3 bases from J, with 9 bases in between. Germline V gene data show CDR1 as LNHNV and CDR2 as YYDKDF (reference sequence). This CDR3 is 15 amino acids long. CDR3 nucleotides: TGTGCCACCAGCAGAGATTTGACTACCAATCAGCCCCAGCATTTT. Amino acid sequence: CATSRDLTTNQPQHF.

V is TRBV9 and J is TRBJ2-3; 12 bases match TRBD2. CDR1 is SGDLS and CDR2 is YYNGEE in the germline V gene. The V segment lost 3 bases and the J segment 2 bases; nucleotides outside the gene matches: 4. CDR3 length equals 16 residues. In DNA, the CDR3 is TGTGCCAGCAGCGGGGGGACTAGCGGGTTCACAGATACGCAGTATTTT. This codes for CASSGGTSGFTDTQYF.

The chain recombines TRBV7-9 with TRBJ2-5, with TRBD1 matching 9 bases. V lost 0 bases, J lost 2 bases, and 4 bases stayed unmatched. The CDR3 extends over 16 amino acids. The germline V gene encodes CDR1 SEHNR and CDR2 FQNEAQ (reference sequence). As DNA, the CDR3 is TGTGCCAGCAGCTTAGCCGGGACAGGGTATCAAGAGACCCAGTACTTC. Encoded protein: CASSLAGTGYQETQYF. Using reference TRBV7-9 and TRBJ2-5 for the parts outside the CDR3, the full variable domain is DTGVSQNPRHKITKRGQNVTFRCDPISEHNRLYWYRQTLGQGPEFLTYFQNEAQLEKSRLLSDRFSAERPKGSFSTLEIQRTEQGDSAMYLCASSLAGTGYQETQYFGPGTRLLVL.

J is TRBJ2-7 and V is TRBV19; 9 nucleotides agree with TRBD2. This CDR3 has 15 residues. Germline V gene data show CDR1 as LNHDA and CDR2 as SQIVND (reference sequence). The junction had 4 bases not matched to a gene; V was cut back by 4 bases and J by 0 bases. The CDR3 DNA reads as TGTGCCAGTAGTACCAGCGGGAGGCTCTCCTACGAGCAGTACTTC. The encoded protein is CASSTSGRLSYEQYF. Full variable domain (outside the CDR3, taken from reference TRBV19 and TRBJ2-7): DGGITQSPKYLFRKEGQNVTLSCEQNLNHDAMYWYRQDPGQGLRLIYYSQIVNDFQKGDIAEGYSVSREKKESFPLTVTSAQKNPTAFYLCASSTSGRLSYEQYFGPGTRLTVT.

The rearrangement uses TRBV15 and TRBJ2-3; 10 bases map to TRBD1. The CDR3 is 18 amino acids. Germline assignment: CDR1 LNHNV and CDR2 YYDKDF (reference sequence). Trimming cost V 3 bases and J 2 bases; bases outside gene matches: 11. CDR3 sequence reads: CATSSGQGGTFITDTQYF. The CDR3 DNA is TGTGCCACCAGCAGTGGACAGGGGGGGACTTTTATCACAGATACGCAGTATTTT.

As regards this clone: The germline gene is not matched at one end of the junction; a read error may be the cause. V usage is TRBV27 and J usage is TRBJ2-7; 14 nucleotides agree with TRBD2. Germline-derived CDR1 and CDR2 are MNHEY and SMNVEV (reference sequence). CDR3 length equals 16 residues. This chain's CDR3 is CVSRFGPGLAGDEQYF. The CDR3 bases are TGTGTCAGCAGATTTGGTCCGGGACTAGCGGGAGACGAGCAGTACTTC.

V usage is TRBV7-9 and J usage is TRBJ2-7; 8 positions match TRBD1. V was clipped by 5 bases and J by 10 bases; unmatched bases: 10. From germline, CDR1 is SEHNR and CDR2 FQNEAQ (reference sequence). This CDR3 spans 13 amino acids. The CDR3 loop is CASSLTGTGDQYF. The CDR3 DNA reads TGTGCCAGCAGCCTTACCGGGACAGGCGATCAGTACTTC.

Regarding this clone: Its ends do not fully match the called genes, so a read error is possible. The gene calls are TRBV18 and TRBJ2-7; 9 nucleotides line up with TRBD1. The germline V gene has CDR1 KGHSH and CDR2 LQKENI. The length of the CDR3 is 15 residues. The DNA of the CDR3 is TGTGCCAGCTCACCACGTAGTACAGGGGGCTACAAGCAGTACTTC. Amino acids: CASSPRSTGGYKQYF.

The chain employs TRBV28 and TRBJ1-4; D is unresolved. The V end lost 3 bases, the J end lost 5 bases, and 10 bases lay between the germline ends. The CDR3 is 14 residues long. Germline V gives CDR1 MDHEN, CDR2 SYDVKM. For the CDR3, the DNA is TGTGCCAGCAGTTTGAGGCAGCTCAATGAAAAACTGTTTTTT. Amino acid sequence: CASSLRQLNEKLFF. The full variable domain, rest sourced from reference TRBV28 and TRBJ1-4, is DVKVTQSSRYLVKRTGEKVFLECVQDMDHENMFWYRQDPGLGLRLIYFSYDVKMKEKGDIPEGYSVSREKKERFSLILESASTNQTSMYLCASSLRQLNEKLFFGSGTQLSVL.

J is TRBJ2-2 and V is TRBV11-2; 15 bases fit TRBD2. Germline assignment: CDR1 SGHAT and CDR2 FQNNGV. The J segment lost 4 bases and the V segment lost 5 bases, leaving 5 bases of the junction unmatched. This CDR3 comprises 17 residues. The CDR3 protein is CASSGLAGGSRTGELFF. The CDR3 DNA is TGTGCCAGCAGCGGACTAGCGGGAGGGAGCCGCACCGGGGAGCTGTTTTTT.

The V gene is TRBV5-4, the J gene TRBJ2-1; D might be TRBD2 (5 bases). Germline loops: CDR1 SGHNT, CDR2 YYREEE (reference sequence). The CDR3 has 13 residues. V was clipped by 4 bases and J by 6 bases, with 11 bases between them. CDR3 DNA sequence: TGTGCCAGCAGCGCCGCCCGGGGCAATGAGCAGTTCTTC. Translating gives CASSAARGNEQFF.

The J gene is TRBJ2-1, the V gene TRBV11-2; TRBD2 matches at 8 bases. The CDR3 consists of 12 residues. V was clipped by 6 bases and J by 7 bases; unmatched bases: 2. CDR1 SGHAT and CDR2 FQNNGV come from the germline V gene. The CDR3 here is CASRSSGNEQFF. For the CDR3, the DNA is TGTGCCAGCAGGTCTAGCGGGAATGAGCAGTTCTTC. Supplemented by reference TRBV11-2 and TRBJ2-1, the full variable domain reads EAGVAQSPRYKIIEKRQSVAFWCNPISGHATLYWYQQILGQGPKLLIQFQNNGVVDDSQLPKDRFSAERLKGVDSTLKIQPAKLEDSAVYLCASRSSGNEQFFGPGTRLTVL.

The gene calls are TRBV9 and TRBJ2-3; D is uncertain. Trimming took 2 bases from V and 4 from J, leaving 11 bases between them. The CDR3 consists of 14 residues. Germline CDR1 SGDLS, CDR2 YYNGEE. In DNA form, the CDR3 reads TGTGCCAGCAGCGTTCTCTCCTCCTCAGATACGCAGTATTTT. Amino acid sequence: CASSVLSSSDTQYF.

The chain links TRBV27 to TRBJ1-2; D is perhaps TRBD1 (5 bases). CDR1 MNHEY and CDR2 SMNVEV come from the germline V gene (reference sequence). The CDR3 has 19 amino acids. V was clipped by 6 bases and J by 0 bases, with 26 bases between them. The CDR3 sequence: CASSPYYATVLSSNYGYTF. As DNA, the CDR3 is TGTGCCAGCAGCCCCTATTACGCGACAGTCCTTTCTTCTAACTATGGCTACACCTTC.

The rearrangement links TRBV5-1 to TRBJ2-7, with TRBD2 matching 11 bases. The CDR3 contains 13 residues. CDR1 and CDR2 from the germline V gene are SGHRS and YFSETQ. The V gene end was trimmed by 8 bases and the J gene end by 7 bases; junction bases not matched to a gene: 8. CDR3 DNA: TGCGCCAGTGAACTGACTAGCGGGACAGAGCAGTACTTC. Translated: CASELTSGTEQYF.

V gene TRBV7-2 combines with J gene TRBJ1-5; D gene uncertain. V lost 2 bases to trimming and J lost 3 bases, with 8 bases between them. The CDR3 runs 14 residues. Germline assignment: CDR1 SGHTA and CDR2 FQGNSA. The CDR3 loop reads CASSLPGSNQPQHF. CDR3 coding DNA: TGTGCCAGCAGCTTACCGGGATCCAATCAGCCCCAGCATTTT.